These 14 T cell receptor beta chains were sequenced from one sample in a study of a mutant IDH1 vaccine in newly diagnosed glioma (dated by TCRdb to about 2021). These TCRs are of unknown antigen specificity. The sample's time point label, decoded: week 5, during vaccination. Each vaccine dose was 300 ug of a 20-mer mutant IDH1 peptide in Montanide, given subcutaneously with topical imiquimod. Library prep was done by the immunoSEQ multiplex PCR assay. TCRdb carries this immuneACCESS record with in-frame sequences only. Its versions omit some clonotypes, under half of them owing to an unresolved V gene in the studies checked, with the rest unexplained. The sample table records around 51,000 clones; roughly 78% of these occur just once. Together, the top ten hold 1.8% of the sample. Material: PBMCs, obtained from a glioma patient whose treatment included an IDH1 peptide vaccine. These receptors came from a woman in her 40s with glioma.

This clone was observed once. The V and J genes are TRBV9 and TRBJ1-6; 8 nucleotides line up with TRBD1. J lost 8 bases, V lost 4 bases, and 5 bases had no gene match. Germline CDR1 reads SGDLS; CDR2 reads YYNGEE. The CDR3 has 14 amino acids. The chain's CDR3 is CASSLDRDYSPLHF. CDR3 in DNA: TGTGCCAGCAGCTTGGACAGGGATTATTCACCCCTCCACTTT.

The chain employs TRBV5-4 and TRBJ2-3, with D unresolved. CDR3 size: 12 residues. V dropped 0 bases and J dropped 5 bases, with 4 bases sitting between them. Per the germline V gene, CDR1 is SGHNT and CDR2 is YYREEE (reference sequence). The CDR3 region is CASSLDIDTQYF. CDR3 nucleotide sequence: TGTGCCAGCAGCTTGGATATAGATACGCAGTATTTT.

A few counts support this clone. The J gene is TRBJ1-2, the V gene TRBV5-6; D unresolved. Germline CDR1 and CDR2: SGHDT and YYEEEE. The CDR3 consists of 15 residues. V was shortened by 1 base and J by 4 bases, with 14 bases between the two germline ends. CDR3 sequence reads: CASSLSSPLVYGYTF. The CDR3 DNA reads as TGTGCCAGCAGCTTGAGTAGTCCACTGGTCTATGGCTACACCTTC. Full variable domain (rest looked up from reference TRBV5-6 and TRBJ1-2): DAGVTQSPTHLIKTRGQQVTLRCSPKSGHDTVSWYQQALGQGPQFIFQYYEEEERQRGNFPDRFSGHQFPNYSSELNVNALLLGDSALYLCASSLSSPLVYGYTFGSGTRLTVV.

The DNA for the CDR3 is TGTGCCAGTAGTATAGGGACAGGACTTTACACCGGGGAGCTGTTTTTT. Translation: CASSIGTGLYTGELFF. This chain connects TRBV19 to TRBJ2-2; 7 bases agree with TRBD1. Trimming removed 1 base from V and 3 bases from J; junction bases left unmatched: 5. The CDR3 length is 16 residues. Per germline, CDR1 LNHDA and CDR2 SQIVND (reference sequence).

The chain has TRBV9 and TRBJ2-3, with D perhaps matching TRBD2 (7 bases). V was shortened by 0 bases and J by 2 bases, with 19 bases between the two germline ends. Germline CDR1 reads SGDLS; CDR2 reads YYNGEE. The CDR3 runs 18 residues. DNA for the CDR3: TGTGCCAGCAGCGTAGCTAGCGGAGTGGGGGGGCACACAGATACGCAGTATTTT. This codes for CASSVASGVGGHTDTQYF.

Here the CDR3 reads CASSPLGQTEAFF. The CDR3 DNA is TGTGCCAGCTCACCCCTGGGACAGACTGAAGCTTTCTTT. The chain joins TRBV18 to TRBJ1-1; 7 positions match TRBD1. V lost 3 bases, J lost 5 bases, and 3 bases stayed unmatched. This CDR3 region has 13 residues. Germline loops: CDR1 KGHSH, CDR2 LQKENI.

This clone has only a few counts. The rearrangement joins TRBV6-6 to TRBJ1-1; the D is unclear. Germline CDR1 is MNHNY and CDR2 is SVGAGI (reference sequence). The CDR3 covers 14 residues. Trimming took 6 bases from V and 1 from J, leaving 12 bases between them. This CDR3 reads CASSSIPTNTEAFF. CDR3 DNA sequence: TGTGCCAGCAGCTCTATACCAACGAACACTGAAGCTTTCTTT.

V usage is TRBV9 and J usage is TRBJ1-4, with D perhaps matching TRBD1 (6 bases). V lost 2 bases and J 9 bases, leaving 11 bases between the germline ends. Germline V gene data show CDR1 as SGDLS and CDR2 as YYNGEE. The CDR3 length is 13 residues. CDR3 coding DNA: TGTGCCAGCAGCGTCCCCGGGACAAAAAAACTGTTTTTT. Encoded protein: CASSVPGTKKLFF.

This clone was seen a few times. The chain employs TRBV5-4 and TRBJ1-2; D not resolved. CDR1 is SGHNT and CDR2 is YYREEE in the germline V gene (reference sequence). V lost 6 bases and J lost 0, with 12 bases in between. The CDR3 spans 14 residues. CDR3 DNA: TGTGCCAGCACCTCACCGGGGACTAACTATGGCTACACCTTC. It translates to CASTSPGTNYGYTF.

This clone has only one observation. This chain joins TRBV7-2 and TRBJ1-2, with 10 bases fitting TRBD1. Germline CDR1 and CDR2: SGHTA and FQGNSA. V shed 7 bases, J shed 4 bases, and the junction held 9 bases outside the gene matches. The CDR3 runs 15 residues. CDR3: CASNLPGQGFYGYTF. Here the CDR3 DNA reads TGTGCCAGCAACCTACCGGGACAGGGGTTCTATGGCTACACCTTC.

The chain couples TRBV5-1 to TRBJ2-3; D is perhaps TRBD1 (5 bases). CDR3 size: 15 residues. CDR1 is SGHRS and CDR2 is YFSETQ in the germline V gene. The V and J ends lost 4 bases and 0 bases respectively, with 12 bases between them. The CDR3 sequence is CASSELTASTDTQYF. DNA for the CDR3: TGCGCCAGCAGCGAATTGACAGCTAGCACAGATACGCAGTATTTT.

V usage is TRBV30 and J usage is TRBJ1-2; D ambiguous. Germline CDR1 GTSNPN, CDR2 SVGIG (reference sequence). Trimming shortened V by 4 bases and J by 5 bases, and 14 bases separated the two germline ends. This CDR3 spans 13 amino acids. CDR3 in DNA: TGTGCCTGGAATGGCGAGGGAAGGTATGGCTACACCTTC. This sequence encodes CAWNGEGRYGYTF.

CDR3 region: CASSYDNSNQPQHF. CDR3 DNA: TGCGCCAGCAGCTATGACAATAGCAATCAGCCCCAGCATTTT. The chain combines TRBV5-1 with TRBJ1-5; no reliable D call. V was pared by 3 bases and J by 0 bases, with 7 bases between. The V gene's germline CDR1 is SGHRS and CDR2 YFSETQ. The CDR3 spans 14 residues.

This sequence joins TRBV27 and TRBJ2-5; 7 nucleotides agree with TRBD2. From germline, CDR1 is MNHEY and CDR2 SMNVEV (reference sequence). The CDR3 length is 13 residues. Germline trimming cut 4 bases from V and 1 base from J; bases unmatched to any gene: 0. DNA for the CDR3: TGTGCCAGCAGTTGGGGGGGCCAAGAGACCCAGTACTTC. This gives the protein CASSWGGQETQYF.